These 27 T cell receptor beta chains came from one sample sequenced in a study of tumor and adjacent non-tumor tissue in lung cancer (dated by TCRdb to between 2018 and 2020). The library was made by multiplex PCR. TCRdb shows the sequencer as Illumina HiSeq 2500. TCRbeta libraries were built by three rounds of nested PCR using primers (Table S4), following protocols modified from ARM-PCR. TCRdb's own reprocessing of the public reads used fastp at Q25 and MiXCR and kept productive beta chains. Here each entry gathers all rows of one CDR3 protein and keeps the most common genes and DNA. In all, the sample holds almost 75,000 distinct CDR3 sequences, and around 65% of those were seen once. The ten largest clones represent roughly a quarter of the sample. RNA was extracted from bulk unsorted tissue and checked for quality with a NanoDrop ND-1000 and an Agilent 2100. The normal lung samples consisted of distant non-tumor tissue collected more than 3 cm from the tumor edge.

Sequences were obtained from distant non-tumor lung tissue. The receptor set was obtained from a woman in her forties or fifties with non-small cell lung cancer.

V usage is TRBV20-1 and J usage is TRBJ2-7; D remains ambiguous. The germline gives CDR1 DFQATT, CDR2 SNEGSKA (reference sequence). V was cut by 6 bases and J by 0 bases, with 15 bases left in between. The CDR3 is 14 residues long. The chain's CDR3 is CSAKRLFSSYEQYF. Here the CDR3 DNA reads TGCAGTGCCAAGAGGCTGTTCAGCTCCTACGAGCAGTACTTC.

A note on this clonotype: A much larger clone lies a single base off, so this may be a read error. The V and J genes are TRBV6-2 or TRBV6-3 and TRBJ2-5; maybe TRBD1 (5 bases). The V and J ends lost 2 bases and 2 bases respectively, with 9 bases between them. The CDR3 is 14 amino acids. Germline V gene data show CDR1 as MNHEY and CDR2 as SVGEGT. CDR3 nucleotides: TGTGCCAGCAGTTACGATACAGGACAAGAGACCCAGTACTTC. Translating gives CASSYDTGQETQYF.

This clonotype was detected many times. V gene TRBV12-3 or TRBV12-4 combines with J gene TRBJ2-7; 7 positions match TRBD1. The CDR3 is 13 amino acids. V was clipped by 6 bases and J by 0 bases; unmatched bases: 2. The CDR3: CASSRDSSYEQYF. The CDR3 nucleotides are TGTGCCAGCAGCCGGGACAGCTCCTACGAGCAGTACTTC.

J is TRBJ2-2 and V is TRBV20-1; D unresolved. The CDR3 covers 14 residues. Looked up from germline, CDR1 is DFQATT and CDR2 is SNEGSKA (reference sequence). CDR3 residues: CNAPRITDTGELFF. Written as DNA, the CDR3 is TGCAATGCCCCCAGGATAACTGACACCGGGGAGCTGTTTTTT.

As to this clonotype: The junction departs from the called germline gene at one end, perhaps through a read error. The rearrangement uses TRBV12-3 or TRBV12-4 and TRBJ2-1; D possibly corresponds to TRBD1 (6 bases). The CDR3 extends over 13 amino acids. The CDR3 sequence: CVSSWDNYNEQSF. The DNA of the CDR3 is TGTGTCAGCAGTTGGGACAACTACAATGAGCAGTCCTTC.

Comment on this clonotype: This clone may be a read error of a much larger clone one base away. The V and J genes are TRBV5-6 and TRBJ1-2; TRBD1 aligns across 8 bases. With 4 bases clipped from V and 12 bases from J, the junction kept 20 bases outside the gene matches. The CDR3 has 16 amino acids. Germline CDR1 SGHDT, CDR2 YYEEEE. CDR3 in amino acids: CASSPSATGVRSANTF. CDR3 DNA sequence: TGTGCCAGCAGCCCGTCCGCGACAGGGGTTCGTTCTGCGAACACCTTC.

This clonotype was picked up a small number of times. This may arise from a read error, as a much more abundant clone is one base away. This rearrangement joins TRBV20-1 to TRBJ1-5, with D hard to call. The CDR3 contains 15 residues. Germline V CDR1 and CDR2: DFQATT, SNEGSKA (reference sequence). Trimming stripped 3 bases from V and 2 bases from J, with 14 bases between. The CDR3 reads CSARPPYGGNQPQHF. The DNA of the CDR3 is TGCAGTGCTAGGCCCCCCTACGGGGGCAATCAGCCCCAGCATTTT.

As concerns this clonotype: The junction shows a germline mismatch at one end, possibly a read error. The rearrangement uses TRBV7-9 and TRBJ2-1; 9 nucleotides align to TRBD2. Germline V gene sequence: CDR1 SEHNR, CDR2 FQNEAQ (reference sequence). This CDR3 has 15 residues. This chain's CDR3 is CVSPLWLAGSNEQFF. The CDR3, as DNA: TGTGTCAGCCCTCTGTGGCTAGCGGGGAGTAATGAGCAGTTCTTC.

For this clonotype: Possible read error: a much larger clone is one base away. Given the absence of the conserved phenylalanine or tryptophan at the CDR3 end, a read error is likely. The chain links TRBV20-1 to TRBJ2-6; 12 bases map to TRBD2. V shed 0 bases, J shed 0 bases, and the junction held 12 bases outside the gene matches. CDR1 and CDR2 (germline): DFQATT, SNEGSKA (reference sequence). This CDR3 has 21 residues. As DNA, the CDR3 is TGCAGTGCTAGAGACCTATTACGGACTAGCGGGACCGACTCTGGGGCCAACGTCCTGACTTCC. Translation gives CSARDLLRTSGTDSGANVLTS.

This clonotype has ten or more counts. The genes are TRBV28 and TRBJ2-1, with 16 bases matching TRBD2. CDR1 and CDR2 from the germline V gene are MDHEN and SYDVKM. With 1 base clipped from V and 3 bases from J, the junction kept 3 bases outside the gene matches. The CDR3 has 18 amino acids. The CDR3: CASSLYGTSGGVYNEQFF. The CDR3 bases are TGTGCCAGCAGTTTATATGGGACTAGCGGGGGGGTCTACAATGAGCAGTTCTTC.

The V call is TRBV28, the J call TRBJ2-7; D is perhaps TRBD2 (6 bases). Germline assignment: CDR1 MDHEN and CDR2 SYDVKM. The CDR3 extends over 17 amino acids. V was shortened by 5 bases and J by 6 bases, with 26 bases between the two germline ends. CDR3 coding DNA: TGTGCCAGCAGTCCCAGCCAGAGGGCAACGGGAGCGGGCGAGCAGTACTTC. This codes for CASSPSQRATGAGEQYF.

With regard to this clonotype: At one end the junction does not follow the germline gene, possibly because of a read error. The chain employs TRBV11-1 and TRBJ2-3, with D tentatively TRBD2 (5 bases). CDR1 SGHAT and CDR2 FQDESV come from the germline V gene (reference sequence). This CDR3 has 15 residues. As DNA, the CDR3 is TGTCCCAGCAGCTTCTCTGCGGGCTCCACAGATACGCAGTATTTT. This translates into CPSSFSAGSTDTQYF. The full variable domain, rest sourced from reference TRBV11-1 and TRBJ2-3, is EAEVAQSPRYKITEKSQAVAFWCDPISGHATLYWYRQILGQGPELLVQFQDESVVDDSQLPKDRFSAERLKGVDSTLKIQPAELGDSAMYLCPSSFSAGSTDTQYFGPGTRLTVL.

This clonotype was observed many times. The chain is built from TRBV10-3 and TRBJ2-7; D not certain. The V gene lost 2 bases and the J gene lost 6 bases, with 5 bases spanning the gap. CDR3 size: 11 residues. Looked up from germline, CDR1 is ENHRY and CDR2 is SYGVKD. CDR3 in DNA: TGTGCCATCAGTGAGCAGTTCGAGCAGTACTTC. It specifies CAISEQFEQYF.

The rearrangement links TRBV28 to TRBJ1-6; unclear D gene. The V and J ends lost 5 bases and 6 bases respectively, with 17 bases between them. Germline V lookup: CDR1 MDHEN, CDR2 SYDVKM. The CDR3 spans 16 residues. CDR3 in DNA: TGTGCCAGCAGTCCCGGCTTGGGCCACGCTAATTCACCCCTCCACTTT. Encoded protein: CASSPGLGHANSPLHF.

The genes are TRBV10-2 and TRBJ1-6; D uncertain. This CDR3 has 14 residues. V lost 7 bases and J 3 bases, leaving 10 bases between the germline ends. Germline V gene lookup returns CDR1 WSHSY and CDR2 SAAADI. CDR3 residues: CASNETDYNSPLHF. CDR3 nucleotide sequence: TGCGCCAGCAATGAAACGGACTATAATTCACCCCTCCACTTT.

Concerning this clonotype: A read error may explain this, as a much larger clone is one base away. The chain combines TRBV20-1 with TRBJ2-7; 7 nucleotides match TRBD2. V lost 6 bases, J lost 3 bases, and 5 bases stayed unmatched. The length of the CDR3 is 12 residues. Germline values: CDR1 DFQATT, CDR2 SNEGSKA (reference sequence). CDR3 residues: CSAGGISYEQYF. In nucleotides, the CDR3 is TGCAGTGCGGGAGGGATCAGCTACGAGCAGTACTTC.

As to this clonotype: At one boundary the junction diverges from the germline segment, which might be a read error. V gene TRBV28 combines with J gene TRBJ1-2; D is unclear. The CDR3 spans 13 residues. Germline assignment: CDR1 MDHEN and CDR2 SYDVKM. The chain's CDR3 is CASKELGRYGYTF. The CDR3 DNA reads as TGTGCCAGCAAAGAACTGGGTAGATATGGATACACCTTC.

As regards this clonotype: A much larger clonotype is one base distant, so this may be a read error. The V call is TRBV12-3 or TRBV12-4, the J call TRBJ2-1; D is uncertain. Between the trimmed V and J ends, which lost 6 bases and 9 bases, there was a span of 18 bases. CDR3 length: 14 amino acids. The CDR3 reads CASRTHTAWSEQFF. The DNA for the CDR3 is TGTGCCAGCAGGACTCATACAGCCTGGAGTGAGCAGTTCTTC.

This clonotype was picked up one time. Germline is not matched at one junction end, which may reflect a read error. This rearrangement joins TRBV20-1 to TRBJ2-5; 7 nucleotides align to TRBD1. This CDR3 spans 12 amino acids. The germline V gene encodes CDR1 DFQATT and CDR2 SNEGSKA (reference sequence). CDR3 sequence: CSALQGKKTHYF. CDR3 DNA sequence: TGTAGTGCTCTACAGGGGAAAAAGACCCACTACTTC.

A remark on this clonotype: Mismatch with germline at one junction end may stem from a read error. V is TRBV6-6 and J is TRBJ1-6; TRBD1 aligns across 7 bases. CDR1 is MNHNY and CDR2 is SVGAGI in the germline V gene (reference sequence). The length of the CDR3 is 14 residues. CDR3 loop: CASRLGQQNSPPYF. CDR3 in DNA: TGTGCCAGCAGGCTGGGACAGCAGAATTCACCCCCCTACTTT.

The chain employs TRBV4-3 and TRBJ2-5; 7 bases line up with TRBD1. The germline CDR1 and CDR2 sequences are LGHNA and YSLEER. V was pared by 8 bases and J by 2 bases, with 11 bases of the junction left unmatched. This CDR3 comprises 15 residues. CDR3 amino acids: CASGVRQGPQETQYF. The CDR3 DNA sequence: TGCGCCAGCGGCGTCAGACAGGGTCCACAAGAGACCCAGTACTTC.

This chain's CDR3 is CASSLDIGEGTEAFF. As DNA, the CDR3 is TGTGCCAGCAGCCTAGATATCGGGGAGGGTACTGAAGCTTTCTTT. The rearrangement joins TRBV11-1 to TRBJ1-1; no definite D call. The CDR3 extends over 15 amino acids. CDR1 is SGHAT, CDR2 FQDESV, per germline (reference sequence). Trimming cost V 5 bases and J 5 bases, with 18 bases left between them.

V usage is TRBV5-1 and J usage is TRBJ1-1, with D possibly being TRBD1 (5 bases). This CDR3 region has 14 residues. Germline CDR1 is SGHRS and CDR2 is YFSETQ. V dropped 0 bases and J dropped 4 bases, with 10 bases sitting between them. Written as DNA, the CDR3 is TGCGCCAGCAGCTTGGTGGCAGGGACCACTGAAGCTTTCTTT. Translated, it gives CASSLVAGTTEAFF.

Regarding this clonotype: This is likely a read error, given that the CDR3 carries no conserved phenylalanine or tryptophan at its end. The chain has TRBV20-1 and TRBJ2-7; D remains ambiguous. The CDR3 contains 11 residues. Germline V gene lookup returns CDR1 DFQATT and CDR2 SNEGSKA (reference sequence). With 3 bases removed from V and 4 bases from J, the gap between germline ends came to 7 bases. The CDR3 here is CSASSAYEQYY. As DNA, the CDR3 is TGCAGTGCTAGCTCCGCTTACGAGCAGTACTAT.

This clonotype was observed a single time. A much larger clonotype is one base distant, so this may be a read error. The chain has TRBV6-2 or TRBV6-3 and TRBJ2-5; 10 bases match TRBD2. The CDR3 is 16 residues long. The germline V gene has CDR1 MNHEY and CDR2 SVGEGT. The CDR3 DNA reads TGTGCCAGCAGTCTAACCGGACTAGCGGTGGCAGGAACCCGGTACTTC. Protein product: CASSLTGLAVAGTRYF.

A word on this clonotype: In this CDR3 the conserved last residue, phenylalanine or tryptophan, is missing, so a read error is likely. The chain links TRBV11-1 to TRBJ2-3; 7 nucleotides line up with TRBD1. The CDR3 sequence is 14 residues long. In germline, CDR1 is SGHAT, CDR2 FQDESV (reference sequence). Unmatched junction bases numbered 12, after V lost 8 bases and J lost 7 bases. The CDR3 region has the DNA TGTGCCAGCGGCATAGCTACAGGGGCTAATACGCAGTATTAT. Its protein is CASGIATGANTQYY.

On this clonotype itself: A read error may produce the germline difference seen at one junction end. The V and J genes are TRBV29-1 and TRBJ2-1; maybe TRBD2 (6 bases). The germline V gene has CDR1 SQVTM and CDR2 ANQGSEA. The CDR3 consists of 15 residues. The CDR3 is CSVEAFLTGVDEQFF. CDR3 DNA: TGCAGTGTTGAAGCTTTCCTAACGGGAGTGGATGAGCAGTTCTTC.